This TCR beta chain was identified in a study of blood T cells in healthy people across ages. A J-beta primer mix and a sample-barcoded 5' primer were used in a second PCR of about 7 to 12 cycles. Every individual sample yielded 2.5 million or more paired-end reads (each containing CDR3). TCRdb fed the 5' RACE reads into MiXCR, producing one record per CDR3 protein. The sample lists hundreds of thousands of distinct CDR3 sequences, around two fifths seen once, with approximately 20% in the top ten. Between the trimmed V and J ends, which lost 2 bases and 5 bases, there was a span of 13 bases. The CDR3 sequence is 15 residues long.

The receptor comes from a man aged 55 to 70 in good health. The V call is TRBV12-3 or TRBV12-4, the J call TRBJ2-1, with TRBD2 as a possible D gene (6 bases). Material for sequencing was blood. The CDR3 bases are TGTGCCAGCAGTTTACCGCGCGGGGCACACAATGAGCAGTTCTTC. Translation: CASSLPRGAHNEQFF.